The 25 T cell receptor beta chains presented below share a single source sample, sequenced in a study of blood T cell repertoires in COVID-19. The data were produced by immunoSEQ multiplex PCR, yet TCRdb's version contains in-frame clones alone and is incomplete. Here the sample spans around 400,000 clones, about 89% being singletons. Specimen: peripheral blood. The receptor set was obtained from a woman aged 55-75 years with COVID-19, enrolled during active disease.

The chain combines TRBV6-5 with TRBJ1-2; no clear D gene. The V end was cut by 5 bases, the J end by 5 bases, with 15 bases between. The germline V gene has CDR1 MNHEY and CDR2 SVGAGI. This CDR3 region has 14 residues. The CDR3 loop is CASSQSRGWYGYTF. In DNA form, the CDR3 reads TGTGCCAGCAGTCAATCCCGAGGCTGGTATGGCTACACCTTC.

V usage is TRBV11-1 and J usage is TRBJ1-1, with D possibly being TRBD1 (5 bases). Germline-derived CDR1 and CDR2 are SGHAT and FQDESV (reference sequence). V lost 5 bases and J lost 11, with 15 bases in between. CDR3 length equals 12 residues. In nucleotides, the CDR3 is TGTGCCAGCAGCCGAGTTGGGGCTCGGGCTTTCTTT. This translates into CASSRVGARAFF.

This clone has just a few counts. The chain couples TRBV19 to TRBJ1-6, with a possible D match to TRBD1 (6 bases). V lost 3 bases to trimming and J lost 11 bases, with 14 bases between them. This CDR3 contains 14 residues. CDR1 and CDR2 from the germline V gene are LNHDA and SQIVND (reference sequence). The CDR3 DNA is TGTGCCAGTAGTATGGACAGCAGTGGAGCACCCCTCCACTTT. Protein product: CASSMDSSGAPLHF.

This sequence joins TRBV5-1 and TRBJ1-2; D gene uncertain. Deletions cut 7 bases from V and 8 bases from J, with 15 bases between. The CDR3 runs to 12 residues. Germline V CDR1 and CDR2: SGHRS, YFSETQ. This CDR3 reads CASSVGPGGYTF. Here the CDR3 DNA reads TGCGCCAGCTCCGTGGGTCCGGGAGGCTACACCTTC. The full variable domain, with the rest looked up from reference TRBV5-1 and TRBJ1-2, is KAGVTQTPRYLIKTRGQQVTLSCSPISGHRSVSWYQQTPGQGLQFLFEYFSETQRNKGNFPGRFSGRQFSNSRSEMNVSTLELGDSALYLCASSVGPGGYTFGSGTRLTVV.

The V and J genes are TRBV19 and TRBJ1-6; TRBD1 might be the D (6 bases). The V gene lost 4 bases and the J gene lost 5 bases, with 12 bases spanning the gap. CDR1 is LNHDA, CDR2 SQIVND, per germline (reference sequence). The CDR3 totals 15 residues. The DNA for the CDR3 is TGTGCCAGTAGTAGAACAGGGCCCGATAATTCACCCCTCCACTTT. Amino acid sequence: CASSRTGPDNSPLHF. Complete variable domain (other parts from reference TRBV19 and TRBJ1-6): DGGITQSPKYLFRKEGQNVTLSCEQNLNHDAMYWYRQDPGQGLRLIYYSQIVNDFQKGDIAEGYSVSREKKESFPLTVTSAQKNPTAFYLCASSRTGPDNSPLHFGNGTRLTVT.

The chain uses TRBV27 and TRBJ2-3, with a possible D match to TRBD1 (5 bases). Trimming left V 2 bases short and J 3 bases short, with 12 bases between. The CDR3 contains 15 residues. Germline V gene data show CDR1 as MNHEY and CDR2 as SMNVEV (reference sequence). CDR3: CASSLTRVVTDTQYF. CDR3 sequence (DNA): TGTGCCAGCAGTTTAACCAGGGTGGTTACAGATACGCAGTATTTT.

This rearrangement joins TRBV28 to TRBJ1-2, with a possible D match to TRBD1 (6 bases). The CDR3 has 14 residues. CDR1 MDHEN and CDR2 SYDVKM come from the germline V gene. The V and J ends lost 6 bases and 8 bases respectively, with 19 bases between them. The CDR3 spells CASRTRGRGYGYTF. For the CDR3, the DNA is TGTGCCAGCAGGACCCGAGGGAGGGGGTACGGCTACACCTTC.

The rearrangement joins TRBV28 to TRBJ1-6, with 10 bases fitting TRBD1. CDR3 size: 16 residues. With 6 bases clipped from V and 5 bases from J, the junction kept 7 bases outside the gene matches. The germline gives CDR1 MDHEN, CDR2 SYDVKM. The CDR3: CASSVLGTGDNSPLHF. The CDR3 DNA reads TGTGCCAGCAGCGTACTCGGGACAGGGGATAATTCACCCCTCCACTTT.

The rearrangement joins TRBV5-1 to TRBJ2-2; D is uncertain. The CDR3 runs to 15 residues. Germline V gene data show CDR1 as SGHRS and CDR2 as YFSETQ. The germline V and J ends were trimmed by 1 base and 1 base, with 8 bases remaining between them. CDR3 loop: CASSLYTENTGELFF. The CDR3 DNA is TGCGCCAGCAGCTTGTACACAGAGAACACCGGGGAGCTGTTTTTT.

The chain uses TRBV7-9 and TRBJ2-2, with 8 bases lining up with TRBD1. Germline values: CDR1 SEHNR, CDR2 FQNEAQ (reference sequence). Trimming cost V 2 bases and J 2 bases; bases outside gene matches: 13. This CDR3 has 19 amino acids. In nucleotides, the CDR3 is TGTGCCAGCAGCTTACAACACTCGTACAGGGGGTTAAACACCGGGGAGCTGTTTTTT. Its protein product is CASSLQHSYRGLNTGELFF.

The rearrangement uses TRBV7-3 and TRBJ2-7; the match to TRBD1 covers 7 bases. Germline values: CDR1 SGHTA, CDR2 FQGTGA. This CDR3 is 14 amino acids long. Unmatched junction bases numbered 4, after V lost 2 bases and J lost 3 bases. The CDR3 nucleotides are TGTGCCAGCAGCTTAGGGGACAGAATCTACGAGCAGTACTTC. It is translated as CASSLGDRIYEQYF.

The chain carries TRBV5-5 and TRBJ2-1; 10 bases match TRBD2. Per the germline V gene, CDR1 is SGHKS and CDR2 is YYEKEE (reference sequence). The J segment lost 5 bases and the V segment lost 0 bases, leaving 2 bases of the junction unmatched. This CDR3 has 15 amino acids. The CDR3 DNA sequence: TGTGCCAGCAGCTTGGTACTAGCGGGGCACAATGAGCAGTTCTTC. As protein: CASSLVLAGHNEQFF.

This clone was seen only a few times. CDR3 coding DNA: TGTGCCAGCAGTTTACCCACAGGGGACACCAATTCACCCCTCCACTTT. As protein: CASSLPTGDTNSPLHF. The V and J genes are TRBV28 and TRBJ1-6, with 7 positions matching TRBD1. The junction had 8 bases not matched to a gene; V was cut back by 2 bases and J by 7 bases. Looked up from germline, CDR1 is MDHEN and CDR2 is SYDVKM. There are 16 residues in the CDR3.

Written as DNA, the CDR3 is TGCGCCAGCAGCTTGGTAGCGGCCCCGGGGACCGGGGAGCTGTTTTTT. It yields the protein CASSLVAAPGTGELFF. The V and J genes are TRBV5-1 and TRBJ2-2, with D perhaps TRBD2 (6 bases). Germline V gene lookup returns CDR1 SGHRS and CDR2 YFSETQ. Trimming pared 0 bases from V and 5 bases from J, leaving 14 bases between. The CDR3 spans 16 residues.

This clone has just a few counts. The chain has TRBV5-1 and TRBJ2-1; D possibly corresponds to TRBD2 (6 bases). This CDR3 spans 14 amino acids. Germline assignment: CDR1 SGHRS and CDR2 YFSETQ. Trimming stripped 8 bases from V and 0 bases from J, with 12 bases between. The chain's CDR3 is CASGLGGSYNEQFF. DNA for the CDR3: TGCGCCAGTGGATTGGGGGGCTCCTACAATGAGCAGTTCTTC.

The chain joins TRBV9 to TRBJ1-1; 7 nucleotides line up with TRBD1. The CDR3 has 14 amino acids. CDR1 and CDR2 (germline): SGDLS, YYNGEE. V was pared by 4 bases and J by 1 base, with 4 bases of the junction left unmatched. CDR3 protein: CASSTRQGNTEAFF. CDR3 nucleotides: TGTGCCAGCAGCACACGACAGGGGAACACTGAAGCTTTCTTT.

To note about this clone: Other DNA sequences in the same sample also yield this CDR3. The rearrangement joins TRBV5-1 to TRBJ2-2, with a weak D call TRBD1 (5 bases). Trimming left V 3 bases short and J 1 base short, with 7 bases between. Germline V CDR1 and CDR2: SGHRS, YFSETQ. The CDR3 extends over 14 amino acids. The CDR3 DNA sequence: TGCGCCAGCAGCTATGGACAGAACACCGGGGAGCTGTTTTTT. This codes for CASSYGQNTGELFF.

This chain connects TRBV2 to TRBJ1-3; possibly TRBD1 for D (5 bases). V was pared by 6 bases and J by 4 bases, with 13 bases between. Per germline, CDR1 SNHLY and CDR2 FYNNEI. CDR3 length: 14 residues. DNA for the CDR3: TGTGCCAGCAGGGGAGGGACGGTGGGAAACACCATATATTTT. This gives the protein CASRGGTVGNTIYF.

Only a few counts were recorded for this clone. The rearrangement joins TRBV29-1 to TRBJ1-5; 9 bases line up with TRBD1. There are 12 residues in the CDR3. Germline values: CDR1 SQVTM, CDR2 ANQGSEA. With V trimmed by 7 bases and J by 7 bases, 5 bases remained unmatched. The CDR3 loop is CSARTGAQPQHF. The DNA of the CDR3 is TGCAGCGCCAGGACAGGGGCCCAGCCCCAGCATTTT.

DNA for the CDR3: TGTGCCAGCAGCTTGGAGTACAGGAATAATGAAAAACTGTTTTTT. Protein sequence: CASSLEYRNNEKLFF. The chain combines TRBV5-5 with TRBJ1-4, with a possible D match to TRBD1 (5 bases). The CDR3 loop spans 15 amino acids. The V gene's germline CDR1 is SGHKS and CDR2 YYEKEE (reference sequence). V lost 0 bases to trimming and J lost 4 bases, with 10 bases between them.

The chain carries TRBV19 and TRBJ2-1, with TRBD2 as a possible D gene (6 bases). The CDR3 totals 16 residues. The germline CDR1 and CDR2 sequences are LNHDA and SQIVND (reference sequence). With 5 bases removed from V and 5 bases from J, the gap between germline ends came to 19 bases. As DNA, the CDR3 is TGTGCCAGTAGTGGTACAGGCCTTTGGGGGGACAATGAGCAGTTCTTC. Its translation is CASSGTGLWGDNEQFF.

The chain has TRBV7-9 and TRBJ1-1; D is ambiguous. The V and J ends lost 1 base and 1 base respectively, with 7 bases between them. Germline assignment: CDR1 SEHNR and CDR2 FQNEAQ (reference sequence). The CDR3 consists of 14 residues. CDR3 nucleotide sequence: TGTGCCAGCAGCTTAGGAGGCAGGAACACTGAAGCTTTCTTT. It encodes CASSLGGRNTEAFF.

V is TRBV3-1 (or the pseudogene TRBV3-2) and J is TRBJ1-1; D perhaps matches TRBD1 (5 bases). Trimming pared 2 bases from V and 4 bases from J, leaving 11 bases between. Germline CDR1 is LGHDT and CDR2 is YNNKEL (reference sequence). The CDR3 consists of 14 residues. Written as DNA, the CDR3 is TGTGCCAGCAGCCAAAAGGGGCGGTTCACTGAAGCTTTCTTT. It encodes CASSQKGRFTEAFF.

Comment on this clone: The same CDR3 is also encoded by other DNA sequences in this sample. This sequence joins TRBV11-2 and TRBJ1-2; 9 bases match TRBD1. The CDR3 totals 14 residues. V lost 5 bases and J lost 3; bases outside the gene matches: 4. Germline CDR1 and CDR2: SGHAT and FQNNGV. The CDR3 loop is CASSTRQGDYGYTF. The CDR3 coding sequence is TGTGCCAGCAGCACCCGACAGGGGGACTATGGCTACACCTTC.

The chain has TRBV6-5 and TRBJ2-1; D may be TRBD1 (6 bases). The CDR3 is 14 residues long. Germline V gene data show CDR1 as MNHEY and CDR2 as SVGAGI. The V gene lost 10 bases and the J gene lost 1 base, with 14 bases spanning the gap. In nucleotides, the CDR3 is TGTGCCACCCTCCCCGGGACATCCTACAATGAGCAGTTCTTC. This codes for CATLPGTSYNEQFF.